What follows are 23 T cell receptor beta chains derived from one specimen sequenced in a study of T cells in Graves' hyperthyroidism and ophthalmopathy. TCR beta CDR3 regions were amplified from RNA. Researchers ran a first-round RT-PCR on the TCR CDR3 using the HTBI primer set. TCRdb used MiXCR to reprocess the multiplex PCR reads, holding one entry per CDR3 protein. The repertoire has some 760,000 distinct CDR3 sequences, around 13% of them found once; the top ten carry roughly 10%. Sequencing was performed on blood. The receptor set was obtained from a woman between 18 and 30 years old with Graves' hyperthyroidism.

With respect to this clonotype: A much larger clone lies one base from this, so it may be a read error. The chain joins TRBV11-3 to TRBJ2-7; 7 positions agree with TRBD1. V lost 6 bases, J lost 6 bases, and 5 bases stayed unmatched. This CDR3 region has 12 residues. The germline gives CDR1 SGHNT, CDR2 YENEEA. The chain's CDR3 is CASRETGREQYF. Written as DNA, the CDR3 is TGTGCCAGCAGGGAGACAGGGCGCGAGCAGTACTTC. The full variable domain, in which reference TRBV11-3 and TRBJ2-7 provide the parts outside the CDR3, is EAGVVQSPRYKIIEKKQPVAFWCNPISGHNTLYWYLQNLGQGPELLIRYENEEAVDDSQLPKDRFSAERLKGVDSTLKIQPAELGDSAVYLCASRETGREQYFGPGTRLTVT.

This chain joins TRBV19 and TRBJ2-2; D may be TRBD1 (5 bases). Germline CDR1 is LNHDA and CDR2 is SQIVND (reference sequence). Trimming removed 3 bases from V and 5 bases from J, with 13 bases in between. This CDR3 contains 15 residues. In nucleotides, the CDR3 is TGTGCCAGTAGTATTATCCAGGGTCCTACCGGGGAGCTGTTTTTT. It encodes CASSIIQGPTGELFF.

This clonotype was detected many times. As DNA, the CDR3 is TGTGCCAGCAGCCCAGGGGTCTCACCTTCCAATGAGCAGTTCTTC. Translation gives CASSPGVSPSNEQFF. The chain carries TRBV11-2 and TRBJ2-1, with a weak D call TRBD1 (6 bases). This CDR3 has 15 amino acids. Trimming shortened V by 5 bases and J by 6 bases, and 17 bases separated the two germline ends. Germline CDR1 SGHAT, CDR2 FQNNGV.

J is TRBJ2-1 and V is TRBV7-9, with 9 bases matching TRBD1. The germline V gene has CDR1 SEHNR and CDR2 FQNEAQ (reference sequence). Trimming at V came to 11 bases and at J to 8 bases, leaving 4 bases not matched to a gene. CDR3 length: 11 amino acids. The chain's CDR3 is CAGTGLDEQFF. DNA for the CDR3: TGTGCCGGGACAGGGCTTGATGAGCAGTTCTTC.

Concerning this clonotype: With a much larger clone just one base away, this may be a read error. This chain links TRBV12-3 or TRBV12-4 with TRBJ1-4; 7 bases line up with TRBD1. The length of the CDR3 is 14 residues. The CDR3 region is CVSSYRQGLEKLFF. The DNA of the CDR3 is TGTGTCAGCAGTTACCGACAGGGCCTGGAAAAACTGTTTTTT.

With respect to this clonotype: Mismatch with germline at one junction end may stem from a read error. The chain is built from TRBV15 and TRBJ1-2; tentative D call: TRBD1 (6 bases). Per the germline V gene, CDR1 is LNHNV and CDR2 is YYDKDF (reference sequence). The CDR3 has 14 amino acids. The CDR3 sequence is CATSRDLDSYSYTF. The CDR3 region has the DNA TGTGCCACCAGCAGAGATCTGGACAGCTATAGCTACACCTTC.

This clonotype was observed a handful of times. The V call is TRBV4-1, the J call TRBJ2-1; D remains ambiguous. CDR1 and CDR2 (germline): MGHRA, YSYEKL. The CDR3 is made up of 15 amino acids. The germline V and J ends were trimmed by 4 bases and 4 bases, with 14 bases remaining between them. This chain's CDR3 is CASSLVAALYNEQFF. The CDR3 nucleotides are TGCGCCAGCAGCCTAGTGGCGGCTTTATACAATGAGCAGTTCTTC.

The CDR3 here is CASSRSQGGFATNEKLFF. The DNA of the CDR3 is TGTGCCAGCAGCCGCTCACAGGGAGGGTTTGCAACTAATGAAAAACTGTTTTTT. This sequence joins TRBV6-1 and TRBJ1-4, with a tentative D call TRBD1 (6 bases). Between the trimmed V and J ends, which lost 6 bases and 0 bases, there was a span of 20 bases. Looked up from germline, CDR1 is MNHNS and CDR2 is SASEGT. The CDR3 covers 18 residues.

The CDR3 DNA is TGTGCCAGCAGGGGATCAAAGAGGGGGCTGAGTAGCAATCAGCCCCAGCATTTT. Translation gives CASRGSKRGLSSNQPQHF. The chain employs TRBV27 and TRBJ1-5; 7 positions agree with TRBD1. Germline assignment: CDR1 MNHEY and CDR2 SMNVEV (reference sequence). Trimming took 6 bases from V and 0 from J; bases not matched to a gene: 14. The CDR3 is made up of 18 amino acids.

Many counts were recorded for this clonotype. The chain couples TRBV3-1 to TRBJ2-1, with TRBD2 as a possible D gene (5 bases). V lost 0 bases, J lost 9 bases, and 12 bases lay in between. CDR3 length: 14 residues. CDR1 is LGHDT and CDR2 is YNNKEL in the germline V gene (reference sequence). In DNA, the CDR3 is TGTGCCAGCAGCCAAGAGGTCCAAGAGGGTGAGCAGTTCTTC. It encodes CASSQEVQEGEQFF.

This clonotype was counted at least ten times. The rearrangement joins TRBV7-8 to TRBJ2-5; the D is unclear. Germline lookup yields CDR1 SGHVS and CDR2 FQNEAQ. The V end was cut by 1 base, the J end by 5 bases, with 14 bases between. This CDR3 has 15 amino acids. In DNA form, the CDR3 reads TGTGCCAGCAGCTTAGTTTGGTTGGAAAGGGAGACCCAGTACTTC. It is translated as CASSLVWLERETQYF.

The sample holds many counts of this clonotype. The chain combines TRBV6-1 with TRBJ2-1; D is possibly TRBD2 (5 bases). V gave up 6 bases and J gave up 8 bases, with 17 bases separating them. The CDR3 runs 14 residues. The germline V gene encodes CDR1 MNHNS and CDR2 SASEGT. This CDR3 reads CASRTRTLWDEQFF. The CDR3 nucleotides are TGTGCCAGCAGAACACGGACTCTTTGGGATGAGCAGTTCTTC.

Concerning this clonotype itself: The junction departs from the called germline gene at one end, perhaps through a read error. The rearrangement uses TRBV28 and TRBJ2-7; D is perhaps TRBD1 or TRBD2 (5 bases each). This CDR3 is built from 14 residues. Germline CDR1 and CDR2: MDHEN and SYDVKM. The CDR3 here is CASSLQVGTYGQYF. CDR3 in DNA: TGTGCCAGCAGTTTACAGGTCGGGACCTACGGGCAGTACTTC.

The table lists this clonotype with many counts. This chain joins TRBV7-8 and TRBJ1-1, with 8 positions matching TRBD1. CDR1 is SGHVS and CDR2 is FQNEAQ in the germline V gene. This CDR3 is 14 amino acids long. The junction had 6 bases not matched to a gene; V was cut back by 8 bases and J by 1 base. CDR3 sequence (DNA): TGTGCCAGCGGGAGTCAGGGGGCGAACACTGAAGCTTTCTTT. It yields the protein CASGSQGANTEAFF. Looking up the rest from reference TRBV7-8 and TRBJ1-1 gives the full variable domain: GAGVSQSPRYKVAKRGQDVALRCDPISGHVSLFWYQQALGQGPEFLTYFQNEAQLDKSGLPSDRFFAERPEGSVSTLKIQRTQQEDSAVYLCASGSQGANTEAFFGQGTRLTVV.

The chain joins TRBV3-1 to TRBJ2-4; D ambiguous. In germline, CDR1 is LGHDT, CDR2 YNNKEL (reference sequence). V lost 3 bases and J 3 bases, leaving 15 bases between the germline ends. This CDR3 has 16 amino acids. The CDR3 DNA reads TGTGCCAGCAGCCAGCGACTTTTTTCAAGCAAAAACATTCAGTACTTC. Translation gives CASSQRLFSSKNIQYF. The entire variable domain, with the rest obtained from reference TRBV3-1 and TRBJ2-4, is as follows: DTAVSQTPKYLVTQMGNDKSIKCEQNLGHDTMYWYKQDSKKFLKIMFSYNNKELIINETVPNRFSPKSPDKAHLNLHINSLELGDSAVYFCASSQRLFSSKNIQYFGAGTRLSVL.

This clonotype was recorded many times. The rearrangement uses TRBV28 and TRBJ1-3, with no clear D. From germline, CDR1 is MDHEN and CDR2 SYDVKM. This CDR3 is built from 15 residues. The V gene lost 6 bases and the J gene lost 2 bases, with 14 bases spanning the gap. CDR3 nucleotides: TGTGCCAGCAGGGTCGGTATGAGGGCTGGAAACACCATATATTTT. Translation: CASRVGMRAGNTIYF.

The genes are TRBV10-1 and TRBJ1-6; 7 positions match TRBD1. Trimming took 6 bases from V and 5 from J; bases not matched to a gene: 1. The CDR3 contains 13 residues. Germline CDR1 is WNHNN and CDR2 is SYGVQD (reference sequence). CDR3 protein: CASRGQNNSPLHF. The CDR3 DNA sequence: TGCGCCAGCAGGGGACAGAATAATTCACCCCTCCACTTT.

This chain uses TRBV27 with TRBJ2-4, with a possible D match to TRBD2 (6 bases). V lost 6 bases to trimming and J lost 4 bases, with 19 bases between them. Per germline, CDR1 MNHEY and CDR2 SMNVEV (reference sequence). The CDR3 contains 16 residues. As DNA, the CDR3 is TGTGCCAGCAGCCGCCGAGTAGAGGCGGGGAAAAACATTCAGTACTTC. Residues: CASSRRVEAGKNIQYF.

This clonotype was seen repeatedly, ten times or more. The CDR3 sequence: CASRPRQGLAEKLFF. The CDR3 DNA reads TGTGCCAGCAGACCCCGACAGGGCTTAGCTGAAAAACTGTTTTTT. The rearrangement links TRBV7-6 to TRBJ1-4; 7 bases align to TRBD1. CDR1 SGHVS and CDR2 FNYEAQ come from the germline V gene. V lost 6 bases and J lost 7; bases outside the gene matches: 11. The CDR3 length is 15 residues.

This clonotype was seen many times. The rearrangement links TRBV7-2 to TRBJ2-1, with 9 bases fitting TRBD2. The CDR3 is 17 amino acids. With 0 bases clipped from V and 1 base from J, the junction kept 4 bases outside the gene matches. Germline V gene lookup returns CDR1 SGHTA and CDR2 FQGNSA. The CDR3 protein is CASSLAVLAGSYNEQFF. The CDR3, as DNA: TGTGCCAGCAGCTTAGCAGTTCTAGCGGGGTCCTACAATGAGCAGTTCTTC.

There are a few counts of this clonotype. The chain is built from TRBV5-6 and TRBJ2-3; D ambiguous. Germline V gene sequence: CDR1 SGHDT, CDR2 YYEEEE. Trimming took 0 bases from V and 1 from J, leaving 9 bases between them. The CDR3 length is 15 residues. CDR3 sequence: CASSLVSDRTDTQYF. CDR3 sequence (DNA): TGTGCCAGCAGCTTGGTAAGCGATCGCACAGATACGCAGTATTTT.

The chain is built from TRBV30 and TRBJ1-4; 7 bases align to TRBD1. Germline CDR1 and CDR2: GTSNPN and SVGIG (reference sequence). The CDR3 has 15 residues. V shed 3 bases and J 10 bases; nucleotides not matched to a gene: 14. CDR3 sequence: CAWRKDRELSGKLFF. CDR3 DNA sequence: TGTGCCTGGAGGAAAGACAGGGAACTCTCCGGAAAACTGTTTTTT.

This chain uses TRBV11-3 with TRBJ1-1, with 10 bases that match TRBD1. The CDR3 extends over 15 amino acids. Germline V gene lookup returns CDR1 SGHNT and CDR2 YENEEA. J was trimmed by 5 bases and V by 5 bases; bases with no gene match: 8. The CDR3 nucleotides read TGTGCCAGCAGCCCAGACAGGGGGCTACGGACTGAAGCTTTCTTT. This gives the protein CASSPDRGLRTEAFF. Supplemented by reference TRBV11-3 and TRBJ1-1, the full variable domain reads EAGVVQSPRYKIIEKKQPVAFWCNPISGHNTLYWYLQNLGQGPELLIRYENEEAVDDSQLPKDRFSAERLKGVDSTLKIQPAELGDSAVYLCASSPDRGLRTEAFFGQGTRLTVV.